The 22 T cell receptor beta chains presented below share a single source sample, sequenced in a study of Ad26.COV2.S vaccination and SARS-CoV-2 variants. The data were produced by immunoSEQ multiplex PCR, yet TCRdb's version contains in-frame clones alone and is incomplete. The repertoire holds about 350,000 clones, about 87% seen once, with approximately 5.9% in the top ten. Treatment indicated: around 19 received Ad26.COV2.S at low or high dose, single or two shots; five or six received placebo; per-sample allocation not given. Following the first vaccine or placebo injection, samples were taken on day 63. The sequencing here drew on peripheral blood, taken in a trial of Ad26.COV2.S vaccine versus placebo. The receptor source for this set is a person aged 18-65 years who received the Ad26.COV2.S COVID-19 vaccine or a placebo.

The J gene is TRBJ2-7, the V gene TRBV6-2 or TRBV6-3; the D gene is possibly TRBD1 (5 bases). The V end was cut by 3 bases, the J end by 2 bases, with 20 bases between. The CDR3 runs 17 residues. Germline V gene data show CDR1 as MNHEY and CDR2 as SVGEGT. CDR3: CASSYPLQATPPYEQYF. CDR3 nucleotides: TGTGCCAGCAGTTATCCCTTACAGGCAACTCCTCCCTACGAGCAGTACTTC.

The J gene is TRBJ1-6, the V gene TRBV19, with D maybe TRBD1 (5 bases). Per germline, CDR1 LNHDA and CDR2 SQIVND (reference sequence). CDR3 length: 15 amino acids. The V and J ends lost 5 bases and 8 bases respectively, with 16 bases between them. CDR3 loop: CASSPSGPADSPLHF. The DNA of the CDR3 is TGTGCCAGTAGTCCGTCGGGACCGGCGGATTCACCCCTCCACTTT.

This clone was seen only a few times. The V and J genes are TRBV7-5 and TRBJ1-1. TRBV7-5 is an annotated pseudogene. The CDR3 loop spans 17 amino acids. CDR3 DNA: TGTGCCAGAAGCTCCATGTCTGTTGAAGTTATGAACACTGAAGCTTTCTTT. This gives the protein CARSSMSVEVMNTEAFF.

Comment on this clone: This CDR3 fails to terminate in the conserved phenylalanine or tryptophan, so it likely reflects a read error. It is unclear where the CDR3 begins or ends on the DNA, so no DNA is shown, and the CDR3 is as TCRdb lists it. V is TRBV6-1 and J is TRBJ2-7; the table's D call of TRBD2 was not tested on the DNA. The CDR3 contains 14 residues when both ends are counted. Germline CDR1 MNHNS, CDR2 SASEGT. Here the CDR3 reads CASSEVLTSGLQFS.

V is TRBV6-2 or TRBV6-3 and J is TRBJ1-1; D gene ambiguous. V shed 6 bases and J shed 4 bases, with 15 bases lying between them. The CDR3 is 14 residues long. In germline, CDR1 is MNHEY, CDR2 SVGEGT. The chain's CDR3 is CASSFKGTSTEAFF. The CDR3 nucleotides read TGTGCCAGCAGCTTCAAAGGTACGAGCACTGAAGCTTTCTTT.

This chain uses TRBV11-3 with TRBJ2-5; D is ambiguous. The CDR3 runs 13 residues. The V gene's germline CDR1 is SGHNT and CDR2 YENEEA. V lost 2 bases to trimming and J lost 5 bases, with 9 bases between them. Here the CDR3 reads CASSLKAGETQYF. As DNA, the CDR3 is TGTGCCAGCAGCTTAAAGGCTGGGGAGACCCAGTACTTC.

The V call is TRBV28, the J call TRBJ1-2; no firm D call. CDR3 length: 15 amino acids. Trimming took off 4 bases at V and 4 bases at J, with 16 bases between the two ends. In germline, CDR1 is MDHEN, CDR2 SYDVKM. CDR3 in DNA: TGTGCCAGCAGTTCGTACACTGGACGGATCTATGGCTACACCTTC. It translates to CASSSYTGRIYGYTF.

This chain connects TRBV7-2 to TRBJ1-3; D possibly corresponds to TRBD1 (5 bases). The CDR3 runs to 15 residues. V was trimmed by 4 bases and J by 0 bases, leaving 10 bases between them. Germline-derived CDR1 and CDR2 are SGHTA and FQGNSA. This chain's CDR3 is CASSSRGSSGNTIYF. Written as DNA, the CDR3 is TGTGCCAGCAGCTCTCGGGGCTCCTCTGGAAACACCATATATTTT.

This chain links TRBV25-1 with TRBJ2-1, with no clear D. Germline-derived CDR1 and CDR2 are MGHDK and SYGVNS. This CDR3 has 15 amino acids. The V end lost 1 base, the J end lost 7 bases, and 14 bases lay between the germline ends. CDR3 sequence (DNA): TGTGCCAGCAGTGAATCCGCCTCCGCATTGAATGAGCAGTTCTTC. It encodes CASSESASALNEQFF.

The rearrangement uses TRBV5-5 and TRBJ1-2, with TRBD1 matching 8 bases. J gave up 3 bases and V 4 bases, and 5 bases lay outside the gene matches. There are 14 residues in the CDR3. Germline V lookup: CDR1 SGHKS, CDR2 YYEKEE (reference sequence). The CDR3 coding sequence is TGTGCCAGCAGCATAACGGGACAGGACTATGGCTACACCTTC. This encodes CASSITGQDYGYTF.

The chain couples TRBV28 to TRBJ1-6, with 7 bases fitting TRBD1. After removal of 9 bases from V and 5 bases from J, the junction contained 4 bases not matched to a gene. This CDR3 contains 13 residues. From germline, CDR1 is MDHEN and CDR2 SYDVKM. The CDR3 DNA follows: TGTGCCAGTGTACAGGGGAATAATTCACCCCTCCACTTT. It translates to CASVQGNNSPLHF.

The chain carries TRBV4-2 and TRBJ1-5; D not certain. The CDR3 is 13 residues long. Germline CDR1 and CDR2: LGHNA and YNFKEQ. The V end was cut by 0 bases, the J end by 6 bases, with 6 bases between. The CDR3, as DNA: TGTGCCAGCAGCCAAGATCGGGTTCAGCCCCAGCATTTT. This codes for CASSQDRVQPQHF.

This clone is a singleton in its sample. The V gene is TRBV3-1 (or the pseudogene TRBV3-2), the J gene TRBJ2-6; D remains unclear. V was trimmed by 6 bases and J by 0 bases, leaving 9 bases between them. The CDR3 is 15 residues long. Germline CDR1 and CDR2: LGHDT and YNNKEL (reference sequence). The CDR3 bases are TGTGCCAGCAGAGCGACGGACTCTGGGGCCAACGTCCTGACTTTC. Protein sequence: CASRATDSGANVLTF.

As DNA, the CDR3 is TGTGCCAGCAGCCAAGACCCCGGACTAGCGGCGGGGGAGACCCAGTACTTC. Protein sequence: CASSQDPGLAAGETQYF. The chain recombines TRBV3-1 (or the pseudogene TRBV3-2) with TRBJ2-5; TRBD2 aligns across 10 bases. CDR3 length equals 17 residues. Trimming at V came to 0 bases and at J to 5 bases, leaving 9 bases not matched to a gene. From germline, CDR1 is LGHDT and CDR2 YNNKEL (reference sequence).

The CDR3 here is CASRLRGNTGELFF. CDR3 bases: TGTGCCAGCAGGCTAAGGGGGAACACCGGGGAGCTGTTTTTT. The chain has TRBV6-6 and TRBJ2-2; a possible D gene is TRBD1 (5 bases). CDR3 size: 14 residues. V was shortened by 6 bases and J by 1 base, with 9 bases between the two germline ends. Germline assignment: CDR1 MNHNY and CDR2 SVGAGI (reference sequence).

This chain connects TRBV3-1 (or the pseudogene TRBV3-2) to TRBJ2-1; possible D gene TRBD1, 8 bases. This CDR3 region has 17 residues. V lost 2 bases and J lost 7, with 21 bases in between. The germline V gene encodes CDR1 LGHDT and CDR2 YNNKEL (reference sequence). The CDR3 reads CASSQYRGGITGNEQFF. The CDR3 DNA sequence: TGTGCCAGCAGCCAATACAGGGGGGGTATAACTGGTAATGAGCAGTTCTTC.

In DNA, the CDR3 is TGTGCCAGCAGCCACCCCAGGGACAGGTCGTTACAAGAGACCCAGTACTTC. Protein: CASSHPRDRSLQETQYF. V and J are TRBV5-5 and TRBJ2-5; 8 positions match TRBD1. The CDR3 runs to 17 residues. Per the germline V gene, CDR1 is SGHKS and CDR2 is YYEKEE (reference sequence). V shed 4 bases, J shed 2 bases, and the junction held 13 bases outside the gene matches.

The rearrangement uses TRBV6-1 and TRBJ2-3, with TRBD1 identical over 7 bases. CDR1 is MNHNS and CDR2 is SASEGT in the germline V gene. V shed 3 bases and J 4 bases; nucleotides not matched to a gene: 4. CDR3 length equals 14 residues. CDR3 sequence reads: CASSDRQGSDTQYF. Written as DNA, the CDR3 is TGTGCCAGCAGTGACCGACAGGGCTCAGATACGCAGTATTTT.

J is TRBJ2-3 and V is TRBV5-4; 9 nucleotides match TRBD2. The germline CDR1 and CDR2 sequences are SGHNT and YYREEE (reference sequence). The CDR3 consists of 15 residues. The V segment lost 4 bases and the J segment 2 bases; nucleotides outside the gene matches: 5. CDR3: CASSQIAGDTDTQYF. CDR3 nucleotides: TGTGCCAGCAGCCAAATAGCGGGGGACACAGATACGCAGTATTTT.

This chain uses TRBV6-2 or TRBV6-3 with TRBJ2-7; D gene unclear. Trimming stripped 0 bases from V and 0 bases from J, with 18 bases between. The germline CDR1 and CDR2 sequences are MNHEY and SVGEGT. This CDR3 region has 18 residues. Here the CDR3 reads CASSYSRLPGLPSYEQYF. The DNA of the CDR3 is TGTGCCAGCAGTTACTCGAGACTTCCCGGCCTCCCCTCCTACGAGCAGTACTTC.

Note on this clone: The sample holds other DNA sequences that translate to the same CDR3. V and J are TRBV7-2 and TRBJ2-1; maybe TRBD2 (5 bases). The CDR3 spans 16 residues. The germline CDR1 and CDR2 sequences are SGHTA and FQGNSA. Trimming pared 3 bases from V and 0 bases from J, leaving 12 bases between. DNA for the CDR3: TGTGCCAGCAGCTTGCTTGGTGGAGGCTCCTACAATGAGCAGTTCTTC. It specifies CASSLLGGGSYNEQFF.

This sequence joins TRBV9 and TRBJ2-3, with D perhaps TRBD2 (6 bases). Deletions cut 3 bases from V and 6 bases from J, with 14 bases between. The CDR3 runs 14 residues. Germline lookup yields CDR1 SGDLS and CDR2 YYNGEE. CDR3 protein: CASSGFRLGDTQYF. As DNA, the CDR3 is TGTGCCAGCAGCGGGTTCCGACTAGGGGATACGCAGTATTTT.